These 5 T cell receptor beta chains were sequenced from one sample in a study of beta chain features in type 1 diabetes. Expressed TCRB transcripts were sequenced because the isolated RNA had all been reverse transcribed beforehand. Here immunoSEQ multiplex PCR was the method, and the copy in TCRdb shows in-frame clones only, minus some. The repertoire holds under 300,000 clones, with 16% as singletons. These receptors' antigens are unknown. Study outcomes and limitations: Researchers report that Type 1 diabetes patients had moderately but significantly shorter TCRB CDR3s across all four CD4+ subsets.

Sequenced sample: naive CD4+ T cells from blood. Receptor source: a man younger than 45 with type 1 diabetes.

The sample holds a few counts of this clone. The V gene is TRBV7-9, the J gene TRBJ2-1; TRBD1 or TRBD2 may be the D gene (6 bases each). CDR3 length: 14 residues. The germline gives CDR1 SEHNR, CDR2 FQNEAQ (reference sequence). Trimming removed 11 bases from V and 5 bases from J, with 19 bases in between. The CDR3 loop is CASEGGRQNNEQFF. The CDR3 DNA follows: TGTGCCTCCGAGGGGGGTCGGCAGAACAATGAGCAGTTCTTC.

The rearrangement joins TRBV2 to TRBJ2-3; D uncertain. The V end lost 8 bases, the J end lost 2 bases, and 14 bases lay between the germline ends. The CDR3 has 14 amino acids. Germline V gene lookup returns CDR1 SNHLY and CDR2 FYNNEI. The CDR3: CASCDDLFTDTQYF. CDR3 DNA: TGTGCCAGCTGCGACGACTTATTCACAGATACGCAGTATTTT.

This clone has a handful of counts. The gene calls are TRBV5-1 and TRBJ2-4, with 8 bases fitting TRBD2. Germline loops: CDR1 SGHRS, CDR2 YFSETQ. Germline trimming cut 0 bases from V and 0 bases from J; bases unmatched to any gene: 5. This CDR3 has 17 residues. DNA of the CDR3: TGCGCCAGCAGCTTGGATCTAGCGGGTTTAGCCAAAAACATTCAGTACTTC. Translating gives CASSLDLAGLAKNIQYF.

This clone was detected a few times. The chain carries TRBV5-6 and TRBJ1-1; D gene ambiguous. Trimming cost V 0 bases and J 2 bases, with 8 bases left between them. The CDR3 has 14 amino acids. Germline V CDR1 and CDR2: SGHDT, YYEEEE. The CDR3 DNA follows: TGTGCCAGCAGCTTGGTAACTCACAACACTGAAGCTTTCTTT. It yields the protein CASSLVTHNTEAFF.

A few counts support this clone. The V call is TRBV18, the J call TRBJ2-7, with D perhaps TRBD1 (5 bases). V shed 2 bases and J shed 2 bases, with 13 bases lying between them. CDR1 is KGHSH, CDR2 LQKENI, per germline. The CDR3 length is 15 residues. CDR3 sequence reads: CASSPNAQATYEQYF. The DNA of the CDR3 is TGTGCCAGCTCACCAAACGCACAGGCTACCTACGAGCAGTACTTC.